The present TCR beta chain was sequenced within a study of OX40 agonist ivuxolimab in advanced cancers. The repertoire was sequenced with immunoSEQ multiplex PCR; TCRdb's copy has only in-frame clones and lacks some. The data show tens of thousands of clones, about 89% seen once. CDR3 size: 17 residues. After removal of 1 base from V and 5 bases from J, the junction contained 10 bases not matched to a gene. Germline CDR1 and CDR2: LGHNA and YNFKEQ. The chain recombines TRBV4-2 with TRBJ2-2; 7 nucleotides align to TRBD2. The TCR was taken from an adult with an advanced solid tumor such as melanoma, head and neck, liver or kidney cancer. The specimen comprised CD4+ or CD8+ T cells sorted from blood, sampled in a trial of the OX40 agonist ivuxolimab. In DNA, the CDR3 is TGTGCCAGCAGCCAAGTAAGCGCGGGAGCACGGACCGGGGAGCTGTTTTTT. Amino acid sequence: CASSQVSAGARTGELFF.